This T cell receptor beta chain derives from a study of cytomegalovirus exposure and HLA in healthy donors. Study results and limitations: Cytomegalovirus-associated TCR beta chains were listed, numbering 150 to 200. The presence/absence work took it that sequencing depth was about the same across donors.

The V gene's germline CDR1 is LGHNA and CDR2 YNFKEQ. V was pared by 8 bases and J by 0 bases, with 15 bases of the junction left unmatched. The CDR3 totals 18 residues. Primers for the PCR totalled 60 Vbeta and 13 Jbeta. Per the original data handling: Approximately 78 million unique TCR beta chains, about 11 million of them shared, were counted by a later analysis. Profiling relied on immunoSEQ multiplex PCR, and the TCRdb table lists in-frame clones only, not all of them. That table furnishes V, J and clone size, whereas the DNA furnished D and trimming. The listing records some 84,000 clones. Notes on this clone: No antigen is known for it.

This receptor was identified in a man over 45 in good health and CMV-seronegative. This rearrangement joins TRBV4-2 to TRBJ2-3, with 9 bases matching TRBD2. The specimen sequenced was PBMCs. The CDR3 DNA is TGTGCCAGCTCAATCCTAGCGGGACGGTACTCTAGCACAGATACGCAGTATTTT. Amino acid sequence: CASSILAGRYSSTDTQYF.